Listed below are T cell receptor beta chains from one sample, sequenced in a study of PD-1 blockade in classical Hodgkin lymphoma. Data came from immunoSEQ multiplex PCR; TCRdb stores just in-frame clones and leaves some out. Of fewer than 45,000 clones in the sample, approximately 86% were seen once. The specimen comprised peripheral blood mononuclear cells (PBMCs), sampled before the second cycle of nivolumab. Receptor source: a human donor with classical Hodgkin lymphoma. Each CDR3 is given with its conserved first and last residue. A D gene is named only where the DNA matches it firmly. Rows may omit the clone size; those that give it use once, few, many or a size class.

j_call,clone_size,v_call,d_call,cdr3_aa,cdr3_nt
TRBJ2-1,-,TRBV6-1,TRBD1,CASSELDRDYEQFF,TGTGCCAGCAGTGAATTGGACAGGGACTATGAGCAGTTCTTC
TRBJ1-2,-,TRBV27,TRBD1,CASSSGQGDGYTF,TGTGCCAGCAGTTCGGGACAGGGGGATGGCTACACCTTC
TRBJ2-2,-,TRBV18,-,CASSHSSYTGELFF,TGTGCCAGCTCACATTCGTCTTACACCGGGGAGCTGTTTTTT
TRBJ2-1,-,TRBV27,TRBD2,CASSSRPGLGYSEQFF,TGTGCCAGCAGTTCCCGACCGGGACTAGGCTACAGTGAGCAGTTCTTC
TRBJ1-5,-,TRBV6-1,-,CASSPGFGSNQPQHF,TGTGCCAGCAGTCCAGGGTTCGGGAGCAATCAGCCCCAGCATTTT
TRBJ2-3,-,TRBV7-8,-,CASSLVGRGMDTQYF,TGTGCCAGCAGCTTAGTGGGACGGGGGATGGATACGCAGTATTTT
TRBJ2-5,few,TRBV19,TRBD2,CASSFRTSGRETQYF,TGTGCCAGTAGTTTCCGGACTAGCGGGAGGGAGACCCAGTACTTC
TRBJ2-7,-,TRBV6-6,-,CASATGTSKPEQYF,TGTGCCAGCGCGACCGGGACAAGTAAACCCGAGCAGTACTTC
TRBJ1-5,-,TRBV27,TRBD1,CASRVTGGGWSPQHF,TGTGCCAGCAGGGTTACAGGGGGCGGCTGGTCGCCCCAGCATTTT
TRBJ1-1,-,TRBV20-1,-,CSARPLSEAFF,TGCAGTGCTAGACCCCTCTCTGAAGCTTTCTTT
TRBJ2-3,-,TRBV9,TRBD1,CASSRQGALDTQYF,TGTGCCAGCAGCAGACAGGGGGCTTTAGATACGCAGTATTTT
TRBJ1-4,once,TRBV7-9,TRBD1,CASSPGGTNEKLFF,TGTGCCAGCAGTCCAGGGGGCACTAATGAAAAACTGTTTTTT
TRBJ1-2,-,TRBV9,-,CASSPALSAGGYTF,TGTGCCAGCAGCCCCGCGTTATCAGCTGGCGGCTACACCTTC
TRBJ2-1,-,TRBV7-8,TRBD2,CASSLSGRIHNEQFF,TGTGCCAGCAGCCTTAGCGGGAGGATCCACAATGAGCAGTTCTTC
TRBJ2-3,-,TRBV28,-,CASSLPQGPTDTQYF,TGTGCCAGCAGTTTACCCCAGGGTCCCACAGATACGCAGTATTTT
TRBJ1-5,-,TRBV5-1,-,CASSPGGTLSNQPQHF,TGCGCCAGCAGCCCCGGGGGGACACTTAGCAATCAGCCCCAGCATTTT
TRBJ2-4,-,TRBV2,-,CASSDQELVAKNIQYF,TGTGCCAGCAGTGATCAGGAATTAGTAGCCAAAAACATTCAGTACTTC
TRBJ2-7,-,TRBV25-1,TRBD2,CASTSSGGCEQYF,TGTGCCAGCACCTCTAGCGGGGGGTGCGAGCAGTACTTC
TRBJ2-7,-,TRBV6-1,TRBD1,CASSRDSFEAYEQYF,TGTGCCAGCAGTCGGGACAGTTTTGAAGCCTACGAGCAGTACTTC
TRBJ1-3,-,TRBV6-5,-,CASSFGTNGNTIYF,TGTGCCAGCAGTTTTGGGACGAACGGAAACACCATATATTTT
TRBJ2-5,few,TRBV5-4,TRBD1,CASSSGTGQETQYF,TGTGCCAGCAGCTCGGGGACAGGGCAAGAGACCCAGTACTTC
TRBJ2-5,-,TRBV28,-,CASGIPYSGQETQYF,TGTGCCAGCGGGATTCCGTATAGCGGACAAGAGACCCAGTACTTC
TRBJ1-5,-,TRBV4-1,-,CASSQARDPVSSNQPQHF,TGCGCCAGCAGCCAAGCGAGGGACCCCGTCTCAAGCAATCAGCCCCAGCATTTT
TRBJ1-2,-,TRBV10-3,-,CAISESAIPMRGYTF,TGTGCCATCAGTGAGTCGGCGATCCCAATGCGTGGCTACACCTTC
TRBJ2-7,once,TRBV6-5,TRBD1,CASSHRQGQNYEQYF,TGTGCCAGCAGTCACCGACAGGGACAAAACTACGAGCAGTACTTC
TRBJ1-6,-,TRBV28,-,CASHPGAGVSPLHF,TGTGCCAGTCATCCGGGGGCCGGAGTTTCACCCCTCCACTTT
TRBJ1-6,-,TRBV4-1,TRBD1,CASSRITGGSNSPLHF,TGCGCCAGCAGCCGCATAACAGGGGGCTCTAATTCACCCCTCCACTTT
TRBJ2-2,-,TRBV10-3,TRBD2,CAISDLLAGINTGELFF,TGTGCCATCAGTGACCTCTTAGCGGGGATAAACACCGGGGAGCTGTTTTTT
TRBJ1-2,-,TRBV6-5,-,CASSRFRWEDGYTF,TGTGCCAGCAGTCGCTTTAGGTGGGAGGATGGCTACACCTTC
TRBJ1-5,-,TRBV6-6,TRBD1,CASSDRAYSNQPQHF,TGTGCCAGCAGTGACAGGGCGTATAGCAATCAGCCCCAGCATTTT
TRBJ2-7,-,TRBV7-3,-,CASSLGLGYEQYF,TGTGCCAGCAGCTTAGGGTTGGGCTACGAGCAGTACTTC
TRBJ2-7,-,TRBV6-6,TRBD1,CASSSGQGYEQYF,TGTGCCAGCAGCTCGGGACAGGGCTACGAGCAGTACTTC
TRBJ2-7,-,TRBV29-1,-,CSVEGNYEQYF,TGCAGCGTTGAAGGAAACTACGAGCAGTACTTC
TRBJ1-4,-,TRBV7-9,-,CASSRSTNEKLFF,TGTGCCAGCAGCCGTTCAACTAATGAAAAACTGTTTTTT
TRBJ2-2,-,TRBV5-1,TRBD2,CASSPTSGGVIDTGELFF,TGCGCCAGCAGCCCGACTAGCGGGGGGGTAATCGACACCGGGGAGCTGTTTTTT
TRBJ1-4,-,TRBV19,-,CASSIGGVGLEKLFF,TGTGCCAGTAGTATAGGAGGAGTGGGGCTTGAAAAACTGTTTTTT
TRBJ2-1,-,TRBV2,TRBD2,CASTASGSLSEQFF,TGTGCCAGCACAGCTAGCGGGAGCCTAAGTGAGCAGTTCTTC
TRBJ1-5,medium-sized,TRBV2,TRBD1,CASSETGGRNQPQHF,TGTGCCAGCAGTGAGACAGGGGGCCGCAATCAGCCCCAGCATTTT
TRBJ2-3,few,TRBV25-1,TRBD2,CASSEYGAGGGTDTQYF,TGTGCCAGCAGTGAATATGGAGCGGGAGGGGGCACAGATACGCAGTATTTT
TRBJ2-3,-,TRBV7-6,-,CASSLGAAPSTDTQYF,TGTGCCAGCAGCTTAGGAGCGGCCCCTAGCACAGATACGCAGTATTTT
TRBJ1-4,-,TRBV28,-,CASRRTHNEKLFF,TGTGCCAGCAGAAGGACACATAATGAAAAACTGTTTTTT
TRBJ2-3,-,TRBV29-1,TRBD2,CSVETTSGREQYF,TGCAGCGTTGAGACGACTAGCGGGAGGGAGCAGTATTTT
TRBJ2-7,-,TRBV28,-,CASRTGTAYEQYF,TGTGCCAGCAGGACAGGTACAGCCTACGAGCAGTACTTC
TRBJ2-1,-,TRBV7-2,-,CASSPSPQGIYNEQFF,TGTGCCAGCAGCCCCTCCCCCCAGGGGATCTACAATGAGCAGTTCTTC
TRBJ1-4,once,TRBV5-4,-,CASSLMDIDEKLFF,TGTGCCAGCAGCTTGATGGATATAGACGAAAAACTGTTTTTT
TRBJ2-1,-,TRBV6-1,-,CASSELVAGRYNEQFF,TGTGCCAGCAGTGAGTTAGTGGCGGGCCGCTACAATGAGCAGTTCTTC
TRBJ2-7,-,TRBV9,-,CASSRANRDYEQYF,TGTGCCAGCAGCAGAGCAAACAGGGACTACGAGCAGTACTTC
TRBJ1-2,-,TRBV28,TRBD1,CASSSGQGANYGYTF,TGTGCCAGCAGTTCCGGACAGGGGGCTAACTATGGCTACACCTTC
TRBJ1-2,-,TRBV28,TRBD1,CASSQDRGYGYTF,TGTGCCAGCAGCCAAGACAGGGGCTATGGCTACACCTTC
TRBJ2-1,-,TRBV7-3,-,CASSLMGGPGNEQFF,TGTGCCAGCAGCTTAATGGGGGGCCCGGGCAATGAGCAGTTCTTC
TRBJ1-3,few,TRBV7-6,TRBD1,CASSFGTGSSGNTIYF,TGTGCCAGCAGCTTCGGGACAGGGAGTTCTGGAAACACCATATATTTT
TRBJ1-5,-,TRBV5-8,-,CASSFQGGLNQPQHF,TGTGCCAGCAGCTTCCAAGGGGGGCTCAATCAGCCCCAGCATTTT